In its sample, the clone carrying this T cell receptor beta chain was seen once. No antigen is known for it. An end of the junction does not agree with germline; a read error may underlie this. Roughly 99,000 TCR templates underwent assay in each sample. Repertoires were generated with immunoSEQ multiplex PCR, while TCRdb's copy carries only in-frame clones and drops some. In the table there are around 77,000 clones, about 90% of which are singletons. This sample was included in a study of siplizumab effects on memory and regulatory T cells. Germline assignment: CDR1 MNHEY and CDR2 SVGAGI. CDR3 length equals 14 residues. Findings and caveats of the study: A naive or memory phenotype could not be assigned to roughly 80-95% of the proliferating CD4+ or CD8+ clones.

The specimen sequenced was CD8+ T cells sorted from blood. This receptor was obtained from a human donor in good health. The genes are TRBV6-5 and TRBJ2-7; D tentatively fits TRBD1 or TRBD2 (5 bases each). This CDR3 is CTSSYGAGAYEQYF. CDR3 DNA sequence: TGTACCAGCAGTTACGGGGCAGGAGCCTACGAGCAGTACTTC.